In this sample, the clone carrying this TCR beta chain turned up once. Its antigen remains unknown. Profiled with immunoSEQ multiplex PCR; TCRdb holds only in-frame clones, not every one. The table records 30,000 to 35,000 clones, more than 80% of them present only once. This entry is derived from a study of PD-1 blockade in classical Hodgkin lymphoma. Study in general: Intravenous delivery of nivolumab at 3 mg/kg to patients occurred every 2 weeks. Whole-study findings and limits: CD4+ TCR diversity, unlike CD8+, climbed significantly by C4D1.

All the patients suffered relapse after autologous stem cell transplantation, and brentuximab vedotin exposure differed. Negative magnetic selection isolated CD4+ T cells from thawed PBMCs. Germline lookup yields CDR1 GTSNPN and CDR2 SVGIG (reference sequence). This CDR3 comprises 14 residues. With 4 bases removed from V and 7 bases from J, the gap between germline ends came to 20 bases. This TCR was recovered from a human donor with classical Hodgkin lymphoma. The V call is TRBV30, the J call TRBJ2-7; D possibly corresponds to TRBD2 (6 bases). The sample consisted of CD4+ T cells from blood, taken at baseline. CDR3 loop: CAWTPGLFAREQYF. The CDR3 DNA reads as TGTGCCTGGACCCCGGGACTCTTTGCGAGGGAGCAGTACTTC.